This TCR beta chain was identified in a study of read filtering for tumor transcriptome and immune sequencing (dated by TCRdb to 2020 to 2022). Concerning the study at large: Of the patients in the cohort, more than 16 were male and over twelve were female, and their mean age was approximately 71 years, with a range of roughly 45 to 80. By revised international staging, roughly eight patients were R-ISS I, 15 to 20 were R-ISS II and 7 were R-ISS III. After DNase treatment, whole-transcriptome libraries were prepared with the TruSeq RNA Access Library Prep Kit. Per sample, about 3.5 to 10.27 million TCR-region mapped reads were obtained with IR-seq, compared with only 85 to 1273 with RNA-seq. Using the same bone marrow samples, the study ran both targeted immune repertoire sequencing and bulk whole-transcriptome sequencing and then compared the TCR repertoires from each method. A main aim was a read-filtering strategy for immune repertoire data, specifically whether clonotypes supported by a single read should be removed.

The full study reports these points: When single-read clonotypes were removed, the proportions of shared clonotypes in IR-seq and RNA-seq correlated more strongly. Compared with RNA-seq, IR-seq captured clonotypes at much greater depth and more reliably, and a smaller IR-seq throughput was enough to identify most of the shared clonotypes. Rather than purified T cells, the sorted CD138-negative fraction was a mixed bone marrow immune population. Single-read clonotypes made up about 81.9% of clonotypes but roughly 3.2% of total reads in IR-seq, and over 60% of clonotypes and 44.6% of reads in RNA-seq.

Bone marrow was sampled from every patient at the time of active disease. Ficoll-Hypaque density gradient centrifugation was used to isolate bone marrow mononuclear cells. Myeloma plasma cells were removed and CD138-negative cells were collected by negative selection after labeling with CD138 magnetic microbeads on a MACS separator. Purity of the isolated cells was checked by flow cytometry on an Attune NxT using CD138 antibodies. TRIzol reagent was used to extract total RNA, which was then quantified with a NanoDrop spectrophotometer. Paired RNA-seq and IR-seq were performed on the CD138-negative bone marrow sample of each patient. In this sample, this clonotype turned up many times. The antigen this receptor binds is unknown. No base-level quality is on record; no much larger clone is a single base apart. Starting from roughly 410 ng RNA, TCR libraries were constructed with the Immunoverse kit using molecular barcoded adaptors that cover the alpha/delta and beta/gamma chains. TCR library preparation was performed with the same RNA that was used for transcriptome sequencing. Sequencing of the TCR libraries was done on an Illumina HiSeq 4000 with 2 x 150 cycles. On the authors' methods: With MiXCR, TCR reads were aligned to human V, D, J and C references and assembled into CDR3 clonotypes, with quality filtering and error correction included. The tcR package in R was used for analysis of clonotype counts and gene usage diversity. For inspection of raw mapping reads, RNA-seq reads were mapped by STAR aligner version 2.5.3a onto GRCh37 of the human genome. To test how sequencing depth affected the clonotypes detected, IR-seq fastq files were randomly downsampled with Seqtk 1.3. In-frame beta chains were kept once TCRdb had trimmed the public reads at Q25 with fastp and called clones with MiXCR. CDR3 protein sequences are deduplicated, and each keeps its most common genes and DNA. These V and J calls derive from TCRdb rather than the authors' analysis. This sample lists around 26,000 distinct CDR3 sequences; 14% were detected once. Around 47% of the sample goes to the ten largest clones.

Taken from the germline V gene (reference sequence), the CDR1 and CDR2 loops are LNHDA and SQIVND. Including the terminal cysteine and phenylalanine, the CDR3 comprises 19 residues. Only the CDR3 DNA stays, 57 bases, in frame from base 1. V is trimmed back by 2 bases and J by 4 bases, and the junction contains 10 bases that no gene match accounts for. Sequenced material: a population of CD138-negative cells sorted from bone marrow. The cell subset or site label of this sample denotes: bone marrow mononuclear cells depleted of CD138+ plasma/myeloma cells by negative magnetic selection. The sequence links TRBV19 to TRBJ2-2, and 13 bases in between align with TRBD2. The TCR comes from a donor over 35 with multiple myeloma. The sequence in DNA is TGTGCCAGTAGTATAAGGACTAGCGGGAGCGCTTATGGCACCGGGGAGCTGTTTTTT. Its protein is CASSIRTSGSAYGTGELFF.